The clone carrying this T cell receptor (beta chain) appeared many times. The sample is drawn from a study of regulatory T cells in long-lasting Graves disease. The germline V gene encodes CDR1 MNHNS and CDR2 SASEGT. V lost 5 bases, J lost 2 bases, and 12 bases lay in between. The CDR3 runs 14 residues. Time point reported: newly diagnosed GD, antithyroid drugs for less than 3 months. PBMC-extracted RNA yielded the TCR library. Library construction for TCR beta used iRepertoire HTBI primers and Arm-PCR of CDR3 regions. TCRdb ran MiXCR on the multiplex PCR reads and lists one entry per CDR3 protein. The sample lists roughly 560,000 distinct CDR3 sequences; about 16% were seen once. This same sample was also taken into another study, of T cells in Graves' hyperthyroidism and ophthalmopathy. From that study: During a first-round RT-PCR of the TCR CDR3, the HTBI primer set was used.

V and J are TRBV6-1 and TRBJ1-1, with D unclear. Material: peripheral blood mononuclear cells (PBMCs), obtained at new diagnosis, from a patient treated with antithyroid drugs. The source is a woman aged 35-65 years with Graves disease. The CDR3 region is CASSNNPGNTEAFF. The CDR3 bases are TGTGCCAGCAGTAATAATCCGGGAAACACTGAAGCTTTCTTT.